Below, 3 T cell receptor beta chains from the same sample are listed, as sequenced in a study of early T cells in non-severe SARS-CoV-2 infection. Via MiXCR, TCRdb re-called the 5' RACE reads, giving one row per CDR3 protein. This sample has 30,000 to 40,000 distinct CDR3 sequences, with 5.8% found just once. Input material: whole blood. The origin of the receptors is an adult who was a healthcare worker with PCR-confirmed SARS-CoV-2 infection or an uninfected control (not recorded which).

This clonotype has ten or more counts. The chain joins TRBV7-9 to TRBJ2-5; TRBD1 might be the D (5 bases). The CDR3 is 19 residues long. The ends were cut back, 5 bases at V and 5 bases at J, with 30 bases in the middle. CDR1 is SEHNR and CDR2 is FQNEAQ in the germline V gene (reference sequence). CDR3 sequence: CASSPFPPGIGPGSETQYF. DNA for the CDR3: TGTGCCAGCAGCCCCTTCCCCCCAGGGATAGGCCCAGGGTCCGAGACCCAGTACTTC.

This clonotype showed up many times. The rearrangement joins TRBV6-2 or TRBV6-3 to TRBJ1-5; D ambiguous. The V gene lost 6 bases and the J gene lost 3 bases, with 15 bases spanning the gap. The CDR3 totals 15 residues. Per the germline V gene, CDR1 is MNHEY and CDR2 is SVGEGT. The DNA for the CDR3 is TGTGCCAGCAGGCGACATCCAGATACCAATCAGCCCCAGCATTTT. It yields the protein CASRRHPDTNQPQHF.

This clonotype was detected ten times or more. This chain's CDR3 is CASSVSQSSNQPQHF. In DNA, the CDR3 is TGCGCCAGCAGTGTGAGTCAGTCTAGCAATCAGCCCCAGCATTTT. This chain links TRBV4-3 with TRBJ1-5; D not certain. V was pared by 6 bases and J by 0 bases, with 12 bases between. This CDR3 has 15 residues. Germline V lookup: CDR1 LGHNA, CDR2 YSLEER.